This TCR beta chain was found in a study of metastatic and nonmetastatic thyroid tumors. Turning to the study itself: Repertoires from malignant and benign thyroid patients were compared across blood and tumor or nodule tissue.

Authors' analysis steps: Built for papillary thyroid cancer, a distant-metastasis classifier drew on CDR3 differences across clinicopathological groups. TCRdb re-analyzed the PCR reads through MiXCR. The V and J calls come from TCRdb's annotation, not from the publication. This table holds about 27,000 clones, approximately 17% found once. Broader study findings: Reports indicated that malignant thyroid tumors showed significantly higher TCR beta diversity than benign nodules did, in blood and tumor.

The CDR3 contains 16 residues. Per the germline V gene, CDR1 is SNHLY and CDR2 is FYNNEI. Not a single patient had been given any form of treatment at any point before undergoing thyroid surgery. This clone has just one count. Antigen: not known. Mismatch with germline at one junction end may stem from a read error. What was sequenced was blood. The genes are TRBV2 and TRBJ2-5; possible D gene TRBD1, 5 bases. This TCR was recovered from a male donor with papillary thyroid cancer or a benign thyroid nodule (not recorded which). Some clones in this sample may be carry-over from other donors' samples. CDR3 in DNA: TGTGCCAGCACCCAGGAAAGGGGATTGGGCCAAGAGACACAGTACTTC. Encoded protein: CASTQERGLGQETQYF.